The next 4 T cell receptor beta chains were all read from a single sample in a study of T cell responses to AZD1222 COVID-19 vaccine. Data came from immunoSEQ multiplex PCR; TCRdb stores just in-frame clones and leaves some out. The table lists approximately 82,000 clones, 90% to 95% of them singletons. Sequencing was performed on peripheral blood, taken 28 days after the second AZD1222 dose. These TCRs come from an adult who received the AZD1222 COVID-19 vaccine.

The V gene is TRBV6-2 or TRBV6-3, the J gene TRBJ2-1; 8 positions match TRBD2. This CDR3 has 14 residues. V trimming: 1 base; J trimming: 10 bases; junction bases outside the gene matches: 6. Germline CDR1 is MNHEY and CDR2 is SVGEGT. The CDR3 DNA reads TGTGCCAGCAGTTACTTCGGGGGGGCTGACGAGCAGTTCTTC. Encoded protein: CASSYFGGADEQFF.

The V call is TRBV3-1 (or the pseudogene TRBV3-2), the J call TRBJ2-5, with D possibly TRBD2 on 5 matching bases. This CDR3 contains 13 residues. V was pared by 2 bases and J by 5 bases, with 9 bases between. The germline CDR1 and CDR2 sequences are LGHDT and YNNKEL (reference sequence). CDR3 nucleotide sequence: TGTGCCAGCAGCCAAAGAGGGCTGGAGACCCAGTACTTC. This encodes CASSQRGLETQYF.

The chain employs TRBV19 and TRBJ2-5; 7 bases map to TRBD2. Looked up from germline, CDR1 is LNHDA and CDR2 is SQIVND (reference sequence). This CDR3 comprises 14 residues. V shed 4 bases and J 5 bases; nucleotides not matched to a gene: 7. CDR3 loop: CASSTPGLSETQYF. The CDR3 region has the DNA TGTGCCAGTAGTACCCCGGGACTAAGCGAGACCCAGTACTTC.

The V and J genes are TRBV30 and TRBJ1-4, with D unresolved. Germline V gene lookup returns CDR1 GTSNPN and CDR2 SVGIG (reference sequence). V was pared by 0 bases and J by 12 bases, with 8 bases between. The CDR3 has 11 amino acids. Here the CDR3 reads CAWSVTRELFF. CDR3 DNA sequence: TGTGCCTGGAGTGTAACTAGGGAACTGTTTTTT.